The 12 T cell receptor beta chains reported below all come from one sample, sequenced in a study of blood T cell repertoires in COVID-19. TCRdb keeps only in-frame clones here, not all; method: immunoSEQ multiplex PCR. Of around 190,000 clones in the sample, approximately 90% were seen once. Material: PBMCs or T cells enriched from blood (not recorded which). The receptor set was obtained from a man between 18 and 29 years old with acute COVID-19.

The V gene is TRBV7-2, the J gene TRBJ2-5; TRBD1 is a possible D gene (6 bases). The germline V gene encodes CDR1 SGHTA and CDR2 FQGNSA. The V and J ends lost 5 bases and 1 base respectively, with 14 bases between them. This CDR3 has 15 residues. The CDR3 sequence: CASSPPRDTQETQYF. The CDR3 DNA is TGTGCCAGCAGCCCACCCCGGGACACCCAAGAGACCCAGTACTTC.

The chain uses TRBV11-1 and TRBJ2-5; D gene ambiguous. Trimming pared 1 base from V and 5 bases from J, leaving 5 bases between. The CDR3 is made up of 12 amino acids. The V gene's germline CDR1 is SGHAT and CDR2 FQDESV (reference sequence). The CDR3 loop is CASSLGLETQYF. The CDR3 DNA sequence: TGTGCCAGCAGCTTAGGTCTGGAGACCCAGTACTTC.

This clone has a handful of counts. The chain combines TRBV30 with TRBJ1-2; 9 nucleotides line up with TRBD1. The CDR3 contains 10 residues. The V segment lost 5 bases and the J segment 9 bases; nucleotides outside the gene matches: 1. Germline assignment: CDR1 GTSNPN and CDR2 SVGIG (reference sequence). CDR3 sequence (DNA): TGTGCCTGGGGACAGGGGAGCTACACCTTC. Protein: CAWGQGSYTF.

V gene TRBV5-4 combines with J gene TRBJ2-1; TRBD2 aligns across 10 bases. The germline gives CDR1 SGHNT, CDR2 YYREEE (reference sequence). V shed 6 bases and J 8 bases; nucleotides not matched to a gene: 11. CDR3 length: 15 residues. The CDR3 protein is CASTDGAGGPDEQFF. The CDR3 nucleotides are TGTGCCAGCACCGACGGAGCGGGAGGGCCCGATGAGCAGTTCTTC.

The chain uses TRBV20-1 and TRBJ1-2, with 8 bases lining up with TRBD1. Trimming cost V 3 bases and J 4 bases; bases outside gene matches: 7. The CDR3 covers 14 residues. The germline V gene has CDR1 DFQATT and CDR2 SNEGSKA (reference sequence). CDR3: CSASRTGLTYGYTF. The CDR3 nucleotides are TGCAGTGCTAGTAGGACAGGGTTAACCTATGGCTACACCTTC.

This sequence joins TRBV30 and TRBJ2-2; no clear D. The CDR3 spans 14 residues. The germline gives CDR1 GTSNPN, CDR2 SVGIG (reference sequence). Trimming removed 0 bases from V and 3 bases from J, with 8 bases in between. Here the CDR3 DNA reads TGTGCCTGGAGTGTACGTGCGTACACCGGGGAGCTGTTTTTT. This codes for CAWSVRAYTGELFF.

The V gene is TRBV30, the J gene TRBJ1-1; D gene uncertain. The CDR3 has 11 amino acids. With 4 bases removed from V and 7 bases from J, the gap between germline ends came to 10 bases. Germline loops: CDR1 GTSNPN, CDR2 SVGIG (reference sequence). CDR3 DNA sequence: TGTGCCTGGAAATTGATAGATGAAGCTTTCTTT. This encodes CAWKLIDEAFF.

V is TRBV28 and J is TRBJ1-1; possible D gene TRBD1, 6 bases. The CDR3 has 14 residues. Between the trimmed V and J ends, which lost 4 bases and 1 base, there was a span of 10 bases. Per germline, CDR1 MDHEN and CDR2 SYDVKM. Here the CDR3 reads CASSSPGENTEAFF. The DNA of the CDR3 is TGTGCCAGCAGTTCACCAGGGGAGAACACTGAAGCTTTCTTT.

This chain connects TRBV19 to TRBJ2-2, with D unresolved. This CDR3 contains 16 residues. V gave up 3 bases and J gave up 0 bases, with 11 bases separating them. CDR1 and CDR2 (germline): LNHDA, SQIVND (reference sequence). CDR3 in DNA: TGTGCCAGTAGTATGGCGGTGTTCGCGAACACCGGGGAGCTGTTTTTT. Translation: CASSMAVFANTGELFF.

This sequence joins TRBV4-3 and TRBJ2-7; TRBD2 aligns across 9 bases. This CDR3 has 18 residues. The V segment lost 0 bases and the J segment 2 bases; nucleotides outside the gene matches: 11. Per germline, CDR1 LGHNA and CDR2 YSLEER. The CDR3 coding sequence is TGCGCCAGCAGCCAAGACCTAGCGGGACCGAAGGGCACCTACGAGCAGTACTTC. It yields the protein CASSQDLAGPKGTYEQYF.

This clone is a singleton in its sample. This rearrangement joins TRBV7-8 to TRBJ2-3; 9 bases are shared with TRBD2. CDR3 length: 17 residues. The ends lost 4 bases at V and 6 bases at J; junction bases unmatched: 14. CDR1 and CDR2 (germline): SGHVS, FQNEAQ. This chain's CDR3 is CASSSRPASGAEDTQYF. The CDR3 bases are TGTGCCAGCAGCTCGCGCCCGGCTAGCGGGGCAGAGGATACGCAGTATTTT.

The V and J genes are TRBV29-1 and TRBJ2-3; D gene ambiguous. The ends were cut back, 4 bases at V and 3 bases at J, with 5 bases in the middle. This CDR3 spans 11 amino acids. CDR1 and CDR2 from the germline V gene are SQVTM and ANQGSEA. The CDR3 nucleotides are TGCAGCGTTGGGGCGACAGATACGCAGTATTTT. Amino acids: CSVGATDTQYF.